This is a list of T cell receptor beta chains from one sample in a study of technical replicates of blood from a few donors. Method: immunoSEQ multiplex PCR; TCRdb's copy keeps in-frame clones and lacks some. Among roughly 80,000 clones listed, about 89% were seen once. Sequencing input: T cells isolated from PBMCs. The receptors come from a human donor in good health. Each CDR3 is given with its conserved first and last residue. The D gene is left open where the match is weak. Not every row has a clone size; where given, it reads once, few, many or a size class.

clone_size: -
j_call: TRBJ1-2
v_call: TRBV5-1
d_call: -
cdr3_nt: TGCGCCAGCAGCTTGACAGGGAAGGATGGCTACACCTTC
cdr3_aa: CASSLTGKDGYTF

clone_size: -
j_call: TRBJ2-2
v_call: TRBV29-1
d_call: TRBD1
cdr3_nt: TGCAGCGTTGAAGATAACAGGGGTGTCTACACCGGGGAGCTGTTTTTT
cdr3_aa: CSVEDNRGVYTGELFF

clone_size: once
j_call: TRBJ2-5
v_call: TRBV30
d_call: -
cdr3_nt: TGTGCCGGATCCGGGACACCGACGGCCCAGTACTTC
cdr3_aa: CAGSGTPTAQYF

clone_size: -
j_call: TRBJ2-1
v_call: TRBV5-5
d_call: TRBD1
cdr3_nt: TGTGCCAGCAGCTTGTGGACAGGGGGCTACTACAATGAGCAGTTCTTC
cdr3_aa: CASSLWTGGYYNEQFF

clone_size: -
j_call: TRBJ2-1
v_call: TRBV7-9
d_call: TRBD2
cdr3_nt: TGTGCCAGCAGCTCGCCCACATCACTAGCGGGAGCTTACAATGAGCAGTTCTTC
cdr3_aa: CASSSPTSLAGAYNEQFF

clone_size: -
j_call: TRBJ2-3
v_call: TRBV2
d_call: TRBD2
cdr3_nt: TGTGCCAGCAGTGTCGGTAGCGGGAGCACAGATACGCAGTATTTT
cdr3_aa: CASSVGSGSTDTQYF

clone_size: -
j_call: TRBJ2-3
v_call: TRBV6-6
d_call: -
cdr3_nt: TGTGCCAGCAGTTACATTTATTCAGATACGCAGTATTTT
cdr3_aa: CASSYIYSDTQYF

clone_size: -
j_call: TRBJ2-5
v_call: TRBV7-9
d_call: -
cdr3_nt: TGTGCCAGCAGCCCGGTTGGGGAGCCAGGAGAGACCCAGTACTTC
cdr3_aa: CASSPVGEPGETQYF

clone_size: medium-sized
j_call: TRBJ2-7
v_call: TRBV25-1
d_call: TRBD2
cdr3_nt: TGTGCCAGCGGACTAGCGGGAAACTACGAGCAGTACTTC
cdr3_aa: CASGLAGNYEQYF

clone_size: -
j_call: TRBJ2-5
v_call: TRBV7-6
d_call: -
cdr3_nt: TGTGCCAGCAGCTTAGTTTTGGGCCAGCAAGAGACCCAGTACTTC
cdr3_aa: CASSLVLGQQETQYF

clone_size: -
j_call: TRBJ1-1
v_call: TRBV7-3
d_call: -
cdr3_nt: TGTGCCAGCAGCTTAATCAGGGGCCCGAACACTGAAGCTTTCTTT
cdr3_aa: CASSLIRGPNTEAFF

clone_size: -
j_call: TRBJ2-7
v_call: TRBV28
d_call: -
cdr3_nt: TGTGCCAGCAGTTTATCCGGCTACGAGCAGTACTTC
cdr3_aa: CASSLSGYEQYF

clone_size: -
j_call: TRBJ1-1
v_call: TRBV2
d_call: -
cdr3_nt: TGTGCCAGCAGTCTTCCTGAGGCAGGCCAGGGTACGGCTTTCTTT
cdr3_aa: CASSLPEAGQGTAFF

clone_size: once
j_call: TRBJ1-1
v_call: TRBV25-1
d_call: -
cdr3_nt: TGTGCCAGCATGGGGGGGACGAGCCATGAAGCTTTCTTT
cdr3_aa: CASMGGTSHEAFF

clone_size: -
j_call: TRBJ1-3
v_call: TRBV2
d_call: -
cdr3_nt: TGTGCCAGCAGTGGAGGGGCCGCGGGACTTAGCTCTGGAAACACCATATATTTT
cdr3_aa: CASSGGAAGLSSGNTIYF

clone_size: once
j_call: TRBJ2-1
v_call: TRBV11-3
d_call: TRBD2
cdr3_nt: TGTGCCAGCAGTAGCGGGAGGGCCATGGATGAGCAGTTCTTC
cdr3_aa: CASSSGRAMDEQFF

clone_size: -
j_call: TRBJ2-7
v_call: TRBV19
d_call: -
cdr3_nt: TGTGCCAGTAGTACTGGACTGGAATACTCCTACGAGCAGTACTTC
cdr3_aa: CASSTGLEYSYEQYF

clone_size: once
j_call: TRBJ2-7
v_call: TRBV27
d_call: -
cdr3_nt: TGTGCCAGCAGTTCCGAGGGCGAGCAGTACTTC
cdr3_aa: CASSSEGEQYF

clone_size: -
j_call: TRBJ2-2
v_call: TRBV4-3
d_call: -
cdr3_nt: TGCGCCAGCAGCCAAGAATGGAGGAACACCGGGGAGCTGTTTTTT
cdr3_aa: CASSQEWRNTGELFF

clone_size: -
j_call: TRBJ2-1
v_call: TRBV6-6
d_call: TRBD1
cdr3_nt: TGTGCCAGCAGTAATAGGGACAGGTGGAACAATGAGCAGTTCTTC
cdr3_aa: CASSNRDRWNNEQFF

clone_size: -
j_call: TRBJ2-1
v_call: TRBV28
d_call: -
cdr3_nt: TGTGCCAGCAGACCGGGACTCCACAATGAGCAGTTCTTC
cdr3_aa: CASRPGLHNEQFF

clone_size: -
j_call: TRBJ2-3
v_call: TRBV9
d_call: -
cdr3_nt: TGTGCCAGCAGCCAAGGAGGGCCAACAGATACGCAGTATTTT
cdr3_aa: CASSQGGPTDTQYF

clone_size: -
j_call: TRBJ2-1
v_call: TRBV29-1
d_call: TRBD2
cdr3_nt: TGCAGCGTTGAGCCTGGGACTAGTAATGGTAATGAGCAGTTCTTC
cdr3_aa: CSVEPGTSNGNEQFF

clone_size: few
j_call: TRBJ1-5
v_call: TRBV30
d_call: -
cdr3_nt: TGTGCCTGGAGTGGGGGGCAGGGTAATCAGCCCCAGCATTTT
cdr3_aa: CAWSGGQGNQPQHF

clone_size: -
j_call: TRBJ2-3
v_call: TRBV5-4
d_call: -
cdr3_nt: TGTGCCAGCAGCTTTCCGGAGGGCACAGATACGCAGTATTTT
cdr3_aa: CASSFPEGTDTQYF

clone_size: -
j_call: TRBJ1-2
v_call: TRBV5-6
d_call: TRBD1
cdr3_nt: TGTGCCAGCAGCCCGGGACAGGCCGAGATCTATGGCTACACCTTC
cdr3_aa: CASSPGQAEIYGYTF

clone_size: -
j_call: TRBJ2-3
v_call: TRBV4-1
d_call: TRBD2
cdr3_nt: TGCGCCAGCAGCCAAGAAATTACTAGCGGGAGGGCAGATACGCAGTATTTT
cdr3_aa: CASSQEITSGRADTQYF

clone_size: -
j_call: TRBJ2-7
v_call: TRBV19
d_call: -
cdr3_nt: TGTGCCAGTAGTCCCGAAGGGGTTAACTCCTACGAGCAGTACTTC
cdr3_aa: CASSPEGVNSYEQYF

clone_size: -
j_call: TRBJ2-1
v_call: TRBV10-3
d_call: TRBD2
cdr3_nt: TGTGCCATCAGGACGACTAGCGGGAGCTACAATGAGCAGTTCTTC
cdr3_aa: CAIRTTSGSYNEQFF

clone_size: -
j_call: TRBJ2-3
v_call: TRBV7-6
d_call: TRBD2
cdr3_nt: TGTGCCAGCAGCGAGACTAGCGGGAATAGCACAGATACGCAGTATTTT
cdr3_aa: CASSETSGNSTDTQYF

clone_size: -
j_call: TRBJ1-1
v_call: TRBV30
d_call: -
cdr3_nt: TGTGCCTGGAGTGAGGTACCGGGGGCTTTCTTT
cdr3_aa: CAWSEVPGAFF

clone_size: once
j_call: TRBJ1-4
v_call: TRBV28
d_call: TRBD1
cdr3_nt: TGTGCCAGCAGTTTCCCGGGACAGGTGAATGAAAAACTGTTTTTT
cdr3_aa: CASSFPGQVNEKLFF

clone_size: -
j_call: TRBJ1-1
v_call: TRBV6-6
d_call: -
cdr3_nt: TGTGCCAGCATCCCAGGGGAGGGGGCTGAAGCTTTCTTT
cdr3_aa: CASIPGEGAEAFF

clone_size: -
j_call: TRBJ2-7
v_call: TRBV5-6
d_call: -
cdr3_nt: TGTGCCAGCAGCTCTTTCGGACTATCCTACGAGCAGTACTTC
cdr3_aa: CASSSFGLSYEQYF

clone_size: -
j_call: TRBJ1-1
v_call: TRBV29-1
d_call: -
cdr3_nt: TGCAGCGTTGACCGCGGACGGGGAACTGAAGCTTTCTTT
cdr3_aa: CSVDRGRGTEAFF

clone_size: -
j_call: TRBJ2-1
v_call: TRBV10-3
d_call: -
cdr3_nt: TGTGCCATCAGTGAGTGGGGGAGGAGTGCCAATGAGCAGTTCTTC
cdr3_aa: CAISEWGRSANEQFF

clone_size: -
j_call: TRBJ1-1
v_call: TRBV15
d_call: TRBD1
cdr3_nt: TGTGCCACCAGCCGAGGACAGGGACTTTGGAACACTGAAGCTTTCTTT
cdr3_aa: CATSRGQGLWNTEAFF

clone_size: -
j_call: TRBJ2-7
v_call: TRBV28
d_call: -
cdr3_nt: TGTGCCAGCAGCCAAAACCTCCTAGTGGCCCACGAGCAGTACTTC
cdr3_aa: CASSQNLLVAHEQYF

clone_size: -
j_call: TRBJ1-2
v_call: TRBV2
d_call: -
cdr3_nt: TGTGCCAGCAAAGTAGGGGAAACTCATGGCTACACCTTC
cdr3_aa: CASKVGETHGYTF

clone_size: -
j_call: TRBJ2-2
v_call: TRBV9
d_call: TRBD2
cdr3_nt: TGTGCCAGCAGCGGACTTGGGACTAGCGACGGCTTTTTTGGCACCGGGGAGCTGTTTTTT
cdr3_aa: CASSGLGTSDGFFGTGELFF

clone_size: few
j_call: TRBJ2-1
v_call: TRBV2
d_call: TRBD2
cdr3_nt: TGTGCCAGCAAGGCGGGAGTCTCCTACAATGAGCAGTTCTTC
cdr3_aa: CASKAGVSYNEQFF

clone_size: -
j_call: TRBJ2-3
v_call: TRBV19
d_call: TRBD1
cdr3_nt: TGTGCCAGTAGTATGGACAGGGGGCGATCAGATACGCAGTATTTT
cdr3_aa: CASSMDRGRSDTQYF

clone_size: -
j_call: TRBJ1-4
v_call: TRBV2
d_call: -
cdr3_nt: TGTGCCAGCAGGGGAGGGGATGAAAAACTGTTTTTT
cdr3_aa: CASRGGDEKLFF

clone_size: -
j_call: TRBJ2-3
v_call: TRBV13
d_call: TRBD1
cdr3_nt: TGTGCCAGCAGCTTGGGACAGAACACAGATACGCAGTATTTT
cdr3_aa: CASSLGQNTDTQYF

clone_size: -
j_call: TRBJ2-1
v_call: TRBV4-1
d_call: -
cdr3_nt: TGCGCCAGCAGCCTCTATACGGCGGGCCTTAACAATGAGCAGTTCTTC
cdr3_aa: CASSLYTAGLNNEQFF

clone_size: -
j_call: TRBJ2-3
v_call: TRBV10-1
d_call: -
cdr3_nt: TGCGCCAGCAGTGTGGAGCGGGCCTCCACAGATACGCAGTATTTT
cdr3_aa: CASSVERASTDTQYF

clone_size: -
j_call: TRBJ2-7
v_call: TRBV9
d_call: -
cdr3_nt: TGTGCCAGCAGCTATAGGGAAGGGGCTTCCGAGCAGTACTTC
cdr3_aa: CASSYREGASEQYF

clone_size: -
j_call: TRBJ2-7
v_call: TRBV5-4
d_call: TRBD2
cdr3_nt: TGTGCCAGCAGCAGCGGGGCGACCACCTACGAGCAGTACTTC
cdr3_aa: CASSSGATTYEQYF

clone_size: -
j_call: TRBJ1-1
v_call: TRBV27
d_call: -
cdr3_nt: TGTGCCAGCAGCCCGACCCGGGAGATGAACACTGAAGCTTTCTTT
cdr3_aa: CASSPTREMNTEAFF

clone_size: -
j_call: TRBJ1-5
v_call: TRBV28
d_call: -
cdr3_nt: TGTGCCATCGCTGGACAGTCCAAGGCCCAGCATTTT
cdr3_aa: CAIAGQSKAQHF

clone_size: -
j_call: TRBJ2-5
v_call: TRBV29-1
d_call: -
cdr3_nt: TGCAGCGTTGAAGGACAGTTACTTCAAGAGACCCAGTACTTC
cdr3_aa: CSVEGQLLQETQYF

clone_size: -
j_call: TRBJ1-1
v_call: TRBV10-3
d_call: TRBD1
cdr3_nt: TGTGCCATCAGTGACTTAACAGGGGGCGCTAAGGGAGCTTTCTTT
cdr3_aa: CAISDLTGGAKGAFF

clone_size: few
j_call: TRBJ1-1
v_call: TRBV6-5
d_call: TRBD1
cdr3_nt: TGTGCCAGCAGTTCGCGACAGGGCCTGAACACTGAAGCTTTCTTT
cdr3_aa: CASSSRQGLNTEAFF

clone_size: -
j_call: TRBJ1-5
v_call: TRBV9
d_call: TRBD1
cdr3_nt: TGTGCCAGCAGCCCCGGGACAGATAGCAATCAGCCCCAGCATTTT
cdr3_aa: CASSPGTDSNQPQHF